These 10 T cell receptor beta chains came from one sample sequenced in a study of control samples from healthy donors and cancer patients. Repertoires were generated with immunoSEQ multiplex PCR, while TCRdb's copy carries only in-frame clones and drops some. The sample contains about 170,000 clones, approximately 86% of which appear only once. Sequenced material: blood. Source of these receptors: a woman aged 25 to 39 in good health.

The rearrangement uses TRBV3-1 (or the pseudogene TRBV3-2) and TRBJ2-2, with TRBD2 identical over 11 bases. Losses at the gene ends were 4 bases for V and 1 base for J; bases not matched to a gene: 8. The germline V gene has CDR1 LGHDT and CDR2 YNNKEL (reference sequence). The CDR3 runs to 18 residues. The chain's CDR3 is CASSLQTSGAMNTGELFF. As DNA, the CDR3 is TGTGCCAGCAGCCTCCAGACTAGCGGGGCCATGAACACCGGGGAGCTGTTTTTT.

Remarks on this clone: Its ends do not fully match the called genes, so a read error is possible. The J gene is TRBJ1-2, the V gene TRBV19; D is possibly TRBD1 (5 bases). Germline CDR1 is LNHDA and CDR2 is SQIVND (reference sequence). The CDR3 is made up of 13 amino acids. This CDR3 is CAGSGGSNYGYTF. Written as DNA, the CDR3 is TGTGCCGGTAGCGGGGGATCGAACTATGGCTACACCTTC.

This chain joins TRBV9 and TRBJ2-2; D perhaps matches TRBD1 (6 bases). CDR3 size: 13 residues. V was cut by 3 bases and J by 7 bases, with 10 bases left in between. Looked up from germline, CDR1 is SGDLS and CDR2 is YYNGEE. DNA for the CDR3: TGTGCCAGCAGCGCACGGACAGACGGGGAGCTGTTTTTT. It encodes CASSARTDGELFF.

Of note for this clone: Other DNA sequences of this sample code for an identical CDR3. The chain has TRBV5-1 and TRBJ2-6, with 8 bases aligning to TRBD1. The V gene's germline CDR1 is SGHRS and CDR2 YFSETQ. V was clipped by 4 bases and J by 3 bases; unmatched bases: 3. This CDR3 region has 15 residues. CDR3 sequence reads: CASSPQGVGANVLTF. CDR3 DNA sequence: TGCGCCAGCAGCCCACAGGGGGTTGGGGCCAACGTCCTGACTTTC.

CDR3 DNA: TGCGCCAGCAGCCAACAAGGGACAGCCTCTGGGGCCAACGTCCTGACTTTC. Translating it yields CASSQQGTASGANVLTF. The rearrangement links TRBV4-1 to TRBJ2-6; 7 bases match TRBD1. Germline V CDR1 and CDR2: MGHRA, YSYEKL. The J segment lost 0 bases and the V segment lost 2 bases, leaving 4 bases of the junction unmatched. This CDR3 contains 17 residues.

V usage is TRBV7-2 and J usage is TRBJ2-3; D gene unclear. CDR3 length equals 13 residues. CDR1 and CDR2 (germline): SGHTA, FQGNSA. V gave up 2 bases and J gave up 6 bases, with 9 bases separating them. CDR3 region: CASSLRQYDTQYF. As DNA, the CDR3 is TGTGCCAGCAGCTTAAGGCAGTATGATACGCAGTATTTT. The entire variable domain, with the rest obtained from reference TRBV7-2 and TRBJ2-3, is as follows: GAGVSQSPSNKVTEKGKDVELRCDPISGHTALYWYRQSLGQGLEFLIYFQGNSAPDKSGLPSDRFSAERTGGSVSTLTIQRTQQEDSAVYLCASSLRQYDTQYFGPGTRLTVL.

V and J are TRBV6-5 and TRBJ1-1, with TRBD1 identical over 7 bases. Germline CDR1 reads MNHEY; CDR2 reads SVGAGI. The CDR3 has 10 amino acids. As DNA, the CDR3 is TGTGGGGGCGGACAGGCTAACGCTTTCTTT. The encoded protein is CGGGQANAFF.

This chain uses TRBV19 with TRBJ1-1; D is undetermined. Germline CDR1 and CDR2: LNHDA and SQIVND (reference sequence). V was pared by 9 bases and J by 7 bases, with 15 bases between. This CDR3 spans 12 amino acids. CDR3 in DNA: TGTGCCAGCAAGCTGGACGGAGTTGAAGCTTTCTTT. Translated: CASKLDGVEAFF.

The V call is TRBV11-2, the J call TRBJ2-3; weak D call: TRBD2 (7 bases). The germline V and J ends were trimmed by 3 bases and 4 bases, with 23 bases remaining between them. Germline values: CDR1 SGHAT, CDR2 FQNNGV. This CDR3 comprises 18 residues. The CDR3 sequence: CASSFGAWGGNRADTQYF. The CDR3, as DNA: TGTGCCAGCAGCTTCGGGGCTTGGGGGGGCAATAGAGCAGATACGCAGTATTTT.

The J gene is TRBJ1-2, the V gene TRBV19; 10 nucleotides line up with TRBD1. With 3 bases clipped from V and 2 bases from J, the junction kept 9 bases outside the gene matches. The CDR3 runs to 17 residues. Germline V CDR1 and CDR2: LNHDA, SQIVND (reference sequence). CDR3 sequence reads: CASSITVGTGANYGYTF. CDR3 DNA: TGTGCCAGTAGTATTACAGTTGGGACAGGGGCGAACTATGGCTACACCTTC.